These 29 T cell receptor beta chains were all obtained from the same sample, sequenced in a study of T cell changes during pregnancy in multiple sclerosis. Clones were read by immunoSEQ multiplex PCR, and TCRdb kept only the in-frame ones, dropping some. The sample holds approximately 88,000 clones, 90% to 95% seen once. The sample in question was peripheral blood, obtained in the second trimester of pregnancy. The receptors here all came from a female donor with multiple sclerosis, enrolled in a pregnancy study.

The chain combines TRBV15 with TRBJ2-1; D is undetermined. The CDR3 length is 13 residues. The germline gives CDR1 LNHNV, CDR2 YYDKDF (reference sequence). V lost 0 bases, J lost 8 bases, and 8 bases lay in between. The DNA of the CDR3 is TGTGCCACCAGCAGAGATTCGTTTGATGAGCAGTTCTTC. Translation gives CATSRDSFDEQFF.

The J gene is TRBJ1-2, the V gene TRBV19, with D possibly TRBD1 on 5 matching bases. The CDR3 has 13 amino acids. Germline CDR1 is LNHDA and CDR2 is SQIVND (reference sequence). The V and J ends lost 0 bases and 8 bases respectively, with 10 bases between them. The CDR3 nucleotides are TGTGCCAGTAGTATAGAACCAGGGTCGGGCTACACCTTC. Translated, it gives CASSIEPGSGYTF.

The chain links TRBV10-1 to TRBJ2-1; D is perhaps TRBD2 (5 bases). V was shortened by 5 bases and J by 10 bases, with 12 bases between the two germline ends. This CDR3 is 12 amino acids long. CDR1 and CDR2 (germline): WNHNN, SYGVQD (reference sequence). The CDR3 bases are TGCGCCAGCAGTCCAGGACCGGGGGAGCAGTTCTTC. It yields the protein CASSPGPGEQFF.

CDR3 sequence (DNA): TGCAGTGTGAGAGAAGCTTTCTTT. It encodes CSVREAFF. V gene TRBV20-1 combines with J gene TRBJ1-1, with unresolved D. V gave up 7 bases and J gave up 8 bases, with 5 bases separating them. There are 8 residues in the CDR3. The germline V gene has CDR1 DFQATT and CDR2 SNEGSKA (reference sequence).

The CDR3: CASSLRGLAGGTGELFF. In DNA form, the CDR3 reads TGTGCCAGCAGCTTAAGGGGGTTAGCGGGAGGAACCGGGGAGCTGTTTTTT. J is TRBJ2-2 and V is TRBV7-3, with 10 positions matching TRBD2. The CDR3 covers 17 residues. Trimming at V came to 1 base and at J to 5 bases, leaving 7 bases not matched to a gene. CDR1 is SGHTA and CDR2 is FQGTGA in the germline V gene.

The rearrangement uses TRBV7-8 and TRBJ2-1; 14 bases map to TRBD2. Germline CDR1 SGHVS, CDR2 FQNEAQ. The CDR3 consists of 16 residues. V gave up 5 bases and J gave up 9 bases; unmatched junction bases: 9. CDR3: CASSPLTSGRALEQFF. DNA for the CDR3: TGTGCCAGCAGCCCTTTGACTAGCGGGAGGGCGCTTGAGCAGTTCTTC.

This clone was counted a single time. This chain links TRBV6-5 with TRBJ2-7; D is possibly TRBD1 (6 bases). In germline, CDR1 is MNHEY, CDR2 SVGAGI. This CDR3 region has 14 residues. The V gene lost 2 bases and the J gene lost 4 bases, with 12 bases spanning the gap. In DNA form, the CDR3 reads TGTGCCAGCAGTTACGGTTCAGGGGTTTACGAGCAGTACTTC. This translates into CASSYGSGVYEQYF.

The chain combines TRBV11-2 with TRBJ2-3, with D perhaps matching TRBD1 (6 bases). The V end was cut by 6 bases, the J end by 3 bases, with 13 bases between. This CDR3 is 14 amino acids long. From germline, CDR1 is SGHAT and CDR2 FQNNGV. DNA of the CDR3: TGTGCCAGCAGACTAATCACAGGGACAGATACGCAGTATTTT. Its translation: CASRLITGTDTQYF.

This chain uses TRBV6-1 with TRBJ2-1; 8 nucleotides align to TRBD1. Germline V gene lookup returns CDR1 MNHNS and CDR2 SASEGT. V shed 7 bases, J shed 9 bases, and the junction held 14 bases outside the gene matches. This CDR3 is 15 amino acids long. The CDR3 region has the DNA TGTGCCAGCACTCGTTCCGGACAGGGTTCGAGTGAGCAGTTCTTC. Its translation is CASTRSGQGSSEQFF.

This rearrangement joins TRBV7-9 to TRBJ1-5; D is unclear. CDR3 size: 15 residues. Germline V gene data show CDR1 as SEHNR and CDR2 as FQNEAQ (reference sequence). The ends were cut back, 5 bases at V and 6 bases at J, with 17 bases in the middle. For the CDR3, the DNA is TGTGCCAGCAGCCCGCCCGCTGGGAGTGGTCAGCCCCAGCATTTT. Translated: CASSPPAGSGQPQHF.

The DNA of the CDR3 is TGTGCCAGCAGCCCGGGCTCCTACAATGAGCAGTTCTTC. Its translation is CASSPGSYNEQFF. The chain carries TRBV5-6 and TRBJ2-1; no firm D call. The CDR3 contains 13 residues. The germline gives CDR1 SGHDT, CDR2 YYEEEE. The V gene lost 4 bases and the J gene lost 0 bases, with 5 bases spanning the gap.

The V gene is TRBV4-1, the J gene TRBJ1-5; D ambiguous. Germline V gene sequence: CDR1 MGHRA, CDR2 YSYEKL. Between the trimmed V and J ends, which lost 1 base and 4 bases, there was a span of 8 bases. The CDR3 is 14 amino acids. In DNA, the CDR3 is TGCGCCAGCAGCCAAGCCGCGGTAAATCAGCCCCAGCATTTT. Translating gives CASSQAAVNQPQHF.

The rearrangement links TRBV5-1 to TRBJ2-6; 8 bases match TRBD2. The CDR3 is made up of 17 amino acids. Germline V lookup: CDR1 SGHRS, CDR2 YFSETQ. V shed 0 bases and J 0 bases; nucleotides not matched to a gene: 2. CDR3: CASSLGGGSSGANVLTF. CDR3 bases: TGCGCCAGCAGCTTGGGCGGGGGGAGCTCTGGGGCCAACGTCCTGACTTTC.

The V gene is TRBV4-2, the J gene TRBJ2-7; 8 nucleotides align to TRBD2. The V segment lost 4 bases and the J segment 1 base; nucleotides outside the gene matches: 12. In germline, CDR1 is LGHNA, CDR2 YNFKEQ. The CDR3 consists of 17 residues. CDR3 sequence reads: CASSPSGSGRNSYEQYF. The CDR3 DNA is TGTGCCAGCAGCCCTTCTGGGAGCGGGAGAAATTCCTACGAGCAGTACTTC.

The chain links TRBV2 to TRBJ1-4, with a possible D match to TRBD1 (5 bases). Germline CDR1 and CDR2: SNHLY and FYNNEI. Trimming removed 0 bases at V and 8 bases at J, with 16 bases between. CDR3 length: 16 amino acids. Here the CDR3 reads CASSEARGRVGEKLFF. The CDR3 nucleotides are TGTGCCAGCAGTGAAGCGCGGGGGAGGGTTGGAGAAAAACTGTTTTTT.

The V and J genes are TRBV2 and TRBJ2-2, with 7 nucleotides matching TRBD1. The trim removed 7 bases at V and 2 bases at J, leaving 7 bases unmatched. This CDR3 is 15 amino acids long. Germline-derived CDR1 and CDR2 are SNHLY and FYNNEI. For the CDR3, the DNA is TGTGCCAGCACGAAGGGGGCTTTAAACACCGGGGAGCTGTTTTTT. Translating it yields CASTKGALNTGELFF.

This chain links TRBV4-1 with TRBJ1-4; possibly TRBD1 for D (5 bases). The CDR3 is made up of 15 amino acids. Germline CDR1 MGHRA, CDR2 YSYEKL. The V gene lost 2 bases and the J gene lost 3 bases, with 10 bases spanning the gap. The CDR3 region has the DNA TGCGCCAGCAGCCAACCCGGGGGGGCTAATGAAAAACTGTTTTTT. Translation: CASSQPGGANEKLFF.

The rearrangement links TRBV7-7 to TRBJ2-1; D is undetermined. The V and J ends lost 6 bases and 6 bases respectively, with 12 bases between them. CDR3 length equals 13 residues. CDR1 is SSHAT, CDR2 FNYEAQ, per germline (reference sequence). The CDR3 is CASSRAIGNEQFF. The CDR3 nucleotides read TGTGCCAGCAGTCGAGCGATAGGCAATGAGCAGTTCTTC. Using reference TRBV7-7 and TRBJ2-1 for the parts outside the CDR3, the full variable domain is GAGVSQSPRYKVTKRGQDVTLRCDPISSHATLYWYQQALGQGPEFLTYFNYEAQPDKSGLPSDRFSAERPEGSISTLTIQRTEQRDSAMYRCASSRAIGNEQFFGPGTRLTVL.

The chain recombines TRBV30 with TRBJ2-7; D is unclear. This CDR3 has 13 residues. The V and J ends lost 3 bases and 0 bases respectively, with 9 bases between them. The germline gives CDR1 GTSNPN, CDR2 SVGIG (reference sequence). The CDR3 bases are TGTGCCTGGAGCCCTTCCCTCTCCTACGAGCAGTACTTC. Protein product: CAWSPSLSYEQYF.

V gene TRBV7-8 combines with J gene TRBJ2-1, with unresolved D. Germline loops: CDR1 SGHVS, CDR2 FQNEAQ. CDR3 length equals 11 residues. Deletions cut 7 bases from V and 7 bases from J, with 8 bases between. CDR3 region: CASTPANEQFF. DNA of the CDR3: TGTGCCAGCACCCCCGCGAATGAGCAGTTCTTC.

The rearrangement uses TRBV4-1 and TRBJ1-2, with a tentative D call TRBD1 (6 bases). The germline V gene has CDR1 MGHRA and CDR2 YSYEKL. The CDR3 extends over 16 amino acids. V was pared by 2 bases and J by 3 bases, with 16 bases between. CDR3 coding DNA: TGCGCCAGCAGCCAACCCGGACAGAGTTTGGACTATGGCTACACCTTC. It yields the protein CASSQPGQSLDYGYTF.

This clone appeared once. V usage is TRBV11-3 and J usage is TRBJ2-3; 13 bases are shared with TRBD2. V shed 5 bases, J shed 3 bases, and the junction held 8 bases outside the gene matches. Germline V gene data show CDR1 as SGHNT and CDR2 as YENEEA. The CDR3 is made up of 17 amino acids. In DNA form, the CDR3 reads TGTGCCAGCAGCCCGGGACTAGCGGGAACGAGGACAGATACGCAGTATTTT. Its translation: CASSPGLAGTRTDTQYF. Drawing the rest from reference TRBV11-3 and TRBJ2-3, the complete variable domain is EAGVVQSPRYKIIEKKQPVAFWCNPISGHNTLYWYLQNLGQGPELLIRYENEEAVDDSQLPKDRFSAERLKGVDSTLKIQPAELGDSAVYLCASSPGLAGTRTDTQYFGPGTRLTVL.

This rearrangement joins TRBV6-6 to TRBJ1-1; D is undetermined. Deletions cut 6 bases from V and 1 base from J, with 9 bases between. The CDR3 is made up of 13 amino acids. Looked up from germline, CDR1 is MNHNY and CDR2 is SVGAGI (reference sequence). Written as DNA, the CDR3 is TGTGCCAGCAGCTCGGGAACGAACACTGAAGCTTTCTTT. This encodes CASSSGTNTEAFF.

As to this clone: Additional DNA sequences in this sample encode the identical CDR3. J is TRBJ2-7 and V is TRBV27; 9 bases match TRBD1. CDR1 and CDR2 from the germline V gene are MNHEY and SMNVEV (reference sequence). The CDR3 has 13 residues. V shed 2 bases and J 4 bases; nucleotides not matched to a gene: 0. The CDR3 region has the DNA TGTGCCAGCAGTTTAGGGACAGGGTACGAGCAGTACTTC. As protein: CASSLGTGYEQYF.

The CDR3 spells CASSIAGNQPQHF. The CDR3 DNA reads as TGTGCCAGTAGTATAGCAGGCAATCAGCCCCAGCATTTT. This chain links TRBV19 with TRBJ1-5, with no clear D. Trimming took off 1 base at V and 2 bases at J, with 3 bases between the two ends. There are 13 residues in the CDR3. The germline V gene has CDR1 LNHDA and CDR2 SQIVND (reference sequence).

J is TRBJ2-7 and V is TRBV30; D is ambiguous. Trimming removed 0 bases at V and 3 bases at J, with 6 bases between. CDR1 and CDR2 (germline): GTSNPN, SVGIG (reference sequence). The CDR3 spans 12 residues. Here the CDR3 reads CAWSVRSYEQYF. CDR3 bases: TGTGCCTGGAGTGTACGTAGCTACGAGCAGTACTTC.

The chain combines TRBV9 with TRBJ1-3, with D possibly TRBD1 on 6 matching bases. This CDR3 contains 15 residues. The V gene's germline CDR1 is SGDLS and CDR2 YYNGEE. V lost 4 bases to trimming and J lost 0 bases, with 11 bases between them. The CDR3 nucleotides read TGTGCCAGCAGCAAGGGGGGGATCTCTGGAAACACCATATATTTT. This codes for CASSKGGISGNTIYF.

The chain couples TRBV13 to TRBJ1-2; possible D gene TRBD1, 5 bases. The V gene's germline CDR1 is PRHDT and CDR2 FYEKMQ (reference sequence). The V and J ends lost 2 bases and 2 bases respectively, with 15 bases between them. The CDR3 has 16 amino acids. DNA for the CDR3: TGTGCCAGCAGCTTAAATATGATGGGACTCAACTATGGCTACACCTTC. It is translated as CASSLNMMGLNYGYTF.

The V call is TRBV7-9, the J call TRBJ2-3; 7 bases are shared with TRBD2. Germline values: CDR1 SEHNR, CDR2 FQNEAQ (reference sequence). The V gene end was trimmed by 0 bases and the J gene end by 2 bases; junction bases not matched to a gene: 8. This CDR3 has 17 residues. CDR3 DNA: TGTGCCAGCAGCTTAGCGGGGGGAGGGCCGATCACAGATACGCAGTATTTT. It specifies CASSLAGGGPITDTQYF.